The 21 T cell receptor beta chains given below trace back to one sample, sequenced in a study of PD-1 blockade in mismatch repair-deficient tumors. The assay was immunoSEQ multiplex PCR, and TCRdb's table has in-frame clones only and misses some. The profile covers roughly 50,000 clones, with around 80% appearing a single time and 3.3% taken by the ten largest. Specimen: peripheral blood, collected 4 weeks after starting pembrolizumab. The receptors were gathered from an adult with mismatch repair-deficient cancer.

The J gene is TRBJ2-3, the V gene TRBV6-1; 9 bases agree with TRBD2. Germline V gene lookup returns CDR1 MNHNS and CDR2 SASEGT. The length of the CDR3 is 15 residues. The ends lost 2 bases at V and 5 bases at J; junction bases unmatched: 5. CDR3 nucleotides: TGTGCCAGCAGTGAACCTCGCGGGAGGGGAGATACGCAGTATTTT. This encodes CASSEPRGRGDTQYF.

The CDR3 loop is CASTPTARRNEQFF. The DNA for the CDR3 is TGTGCCAGCACACCCACCGCCCGGCGCAATGAGCAGTTCTTC. V usage is TRBV7-2 and J usage is TRBJ2-1; D is unresolved. The V end lost 7 bases, the J end lost 6 bases, and 16 bases lay between the germline ends. Germline loops: CDR1 SGHTA, CDR2 FQGNSA. The CDR3 extends over 14 amino acids. Drawing the rest from reference TRBV7-2 and TRBJ2-1, the complete variable domain is GAGVSQSPSNKVTEKGKDVELRCDPISGHTALYWYRQSLGQGLEFLIYFQGNSAPDKSGLPSDRFSAERTGGSVSTLTIQRTQQEDSAVYLCASTPTARRNEQFFGPGTRLTVL.

There are a few counts of this clone. The chain uses TRBV7-8 and TRBJ2-1; D gene uncertain. The length of the CDR3 is 13 residues. The germline V gene has CDR1 SGHVS and CDR2 FQNEAQ. Deletions cut 5 bases from V and 9 bases from J, with 14 bases between. The CDR3 is CASSPNPTSEQFF. CDR3 DNA: TGTGCCAGCAGCCCAAACCCGACCAGTGAGCAGTTCTTC.

This sequence joins TRBV6-5 and TRBJ2-1; possibly TRBD1 or TRBD2 for D (5 bases each). The germline CDR1 and CDR2 sequences are MNHEY and SVGAGI. The CDR3 has 16 amino acids. The V end was cut by 2 bases, the J end by 3 bases, with 14 bases between. The CDR3 DNA follows: TGTGCCAGCAGTTACGCAGGTGAGGGGTTCTACAATGAGCAGTTCTTC. Encoded protein: CASSYAGEGFYNEQFF.

The V gene is TRBV10-3, the J gene TRBJ2-1; 9 bases fit TRBD2. CDR3 length equals 14 residues. Germline CDR1 reads ENHRY; CDR2 reads SYGVKD. V shed 8 bases, J shed 5 bases, and the junction held 7 bases outside the gene matches. The CDR3 is CAISREGSHNEQFF. The CDR3 DNA is TGTGCCATCTCGCGGGAGGGGAGTCACAATGAGCAGTTCTTC.

The chain has TRBV5-6 and TRBJ2-3; 8 bases match TRBD2. This CDR3 has 17 residues. V was pared by 3 bases and J by 0 bases, with 9 bases of the junction left unmatched. The germline gives CDR1 SGHDT, CDR2 YYEEEE. CDR3: CASSSPPSGPSTDTQYF. The CDR3 bases are TGTGCCAGCAGCTCTCCCCCTAGCGGGCCCAGCACAGATACGCAGTATTTT.

V and J are TRBV5-4 and TRBJ2-1, with 7 bases aligning to TRBD2. The CDR3 sequence is 17 residues long. Germline V gene data show CDR1 as SGHNT and CDR2 as YYREEE (reference sequence). Germline trimming cut 4 bases from V and 9 bases from J; bases unmatched to any gene: 19. The CDR3 region has the DNA TGTGCCAGCAGCCCCCTCCGTACGAGGACTAGAGGTAGTGAGCAGTTCTTC. This codes for CASSPLRTRTRGSEQFF.

The rearrangement uses TRBV4-2 and TRBJ2-1; D call uncertain. V was clipped by 0 bases and J by 0 bases, with 12 bases between them. Germline V gene data show CDR1 as LGHNA and CDR2 as YNFKEQ. This CDR3 contains 17 residues. This CDR3 reads CASSQDGLDLSYNEQFF. CDR3 nucleotides: TGTGCCAGCAGCCAAGACGGATTGGACCTCTCCTACAATGAGCAGTTCTTC.

This clone was found once. This chain joins TRBV9 and TRBJ2-3; 14 nucleotides match TRBD2. CDR3 length: 17 amino acids. V shed 2 bases and J 3 bases; nucleotides not matched to a gene: 5. The germline CDR1 and CDR2 sequences are SGDLS and YYNGEE. CDR3 sequence reads: CASSVGTSGRGTDTQYF. The CDR3 DNA reads TGTGCCAGCAGCGTTGGGACTAGCGGGAGAGGTACAGATACGCAGTATTTT.

The chain links TRBV7-3 to TRBJ2-1; 7 bases fit TRBD2. V shed 1 base, J shed 4 bases, and the junction held 4 bases outside the gene matches. Germline CDR1 is SGHTA and CDR2 is FQGTGA. The CDR3 contains 15 residues. CDR3 in DNA: TGTGCCAGCAGCTTAAGGGGGGGACCTTACAATGAGCAGTTCTTC. This encodes CASSLRGGPYNEQFF. The complete variable domain, with remaining parts taken from reference TRBV7-3 and TRBJ2-1, reads GAGVSQTPSNKVTEKGKYVELRCDPISGHTALYWYRQSLGQGPEFLIYFQGTGAADDSGLPNDRFFAVRPEGSVSTLKIQRTERGDSAVYLCASSLRGGPYNEQFFGPGTRLTVL.

The chain is built from TRBV6-5 and TRBJ2-2; the match to TRBD1 covers 8 bases. V trimming: 6 bases; J trimming: 11 bases; junction bases outside the gene matches: 8. The CDR3 spans 13 residues. The germline gives CDR1 MNHEY, CDR2 SVGAGI. The CDR3 spells CASSRAGGVELFF. The CDR3 coding sequence is TGTGCCAGCAGCCGCGCAGGGGGCGTAGAGCTGTTTTTT.

This clone was seen a handful of times. This chain links TRBV19 with TRBJ1-4, with TRBD1 identical over 12 bases. Per the germline V gene, CDR1 is LNHDA and CDR2 is SQIVND (reference sequence). CDR3 size: 12 residues. J lost 13 bases, V lost 6 bases, and 3 bases had no gene match. The CDR3 region is CASRGTGGPLFF. The CDR3 DNA follows: TGTGCCAGTAGGGGGACAGGGGGCCCACTGTTTTTT.

This chain uses TRBV19 with TRBJ1-5; the D gene is possibly TRBD1 (6 bases). The ends were cut back, 1 base at V and 2 bases at J, with 12 bases in the middle. CDR1 and CDR2 (germline): LNHDA, SQIVND (reference sequence). This CDR3 is 16 amino acids long. The CDR3 nucleotides are TGTGCCAGTAGTATAGGGACAGTCCCTGGCAATCAGCCCCAGCATTTT. Its translation is CASSIGTVPGNQPQHF.

This chain joins TRBV6-6 and TRBJ2-2, with D tentatively TRBD1 (5 bases). CDR1 is MNHNY, CDR2 SVGAGI, per germline (reference sequence). V gave up 6 bases and J gave up 0 bases, with 14 bases separating them. This CDR3 spans 16 amino acids. In DNA, the CDR3 is TGTGCCAGCAGGGATCGGACAACCGCGAACACCGGGGAGCTGTTTTTT. This encodes CASRDRTTANTGELFF.

This chain uses TRBV5-1 with TRBJ1-4, with 8 bases fitting TRBD1. The trim removed 4 bases at V and 3 bases at J, leaving 8 bases unmatched. The CDR3 is 16 residues long. Germline CDR1 and CDR2: SGHRS and YFSETQ. The CDR3 nucleotides read TGCGCCAGCAGCCTCCTCGGACAGGGTTCTAATGAAAAACTGTTTTTT. Amino acids: CASSLLGQGSNEKLFF.

This clone was seen only once. This sequence joins TRBV6-5 and TRBJ1-1; D is unresolved. The germline V gene encodes CDR1 MNHEY and CDR2 SVGAGI. The CDR3 extends over 13 amino acids. Trimming shortened V by 6 bases and J by 1 base, and 9 bases separated the two germline ends. The chain's CDR3 is CASSPPSNTEAFF. In nucleotides, the CDR3 is TGTGCCAGCAGCCCCCCCTCGAACACTGAAGCTTTCTTT.

The chain is built from TRBV10-3 and TRBJ1-1; no clear D. The germline CDR1 and CDR2 sequences are ENHRY and SYGVKD. V was clipped by 0 bases and J by 1 base, with 12 bases between them. CDR3 size: 16 residues. CDR3 protein: CAISESWVTENTEAFF. CDR3 DNA: TGTGCCATCAGTGAGTCGTGGGTTACGGAGAACACTGAAGCTTTCTTT.

The rearrangement joins TRBV11-2 to TRBJ2-7; D may match TRBD1 or TRBD2 (6 bases each). This CDR3 spans 15 amino acids. Trimming took 7 bases from V and 3 from J, leaving 19 bases between them. Germline V gene data show CDR1 as SGHAT and CDR2 as FQNNGV. The DNA for the CDR3 is TGTGCCAGCACCCTAAGGGGGGTACCTTTCTACGAGCAGTACTTC. It yields the protein CASTLRGVPFYEQYF.

The V and J genes are TRBV6-5 and TRBJ2-1, with 9 bases that match TRBD1. The CDR3 contains 14 residues. CDR1 is MNHEY and CDR2 is SVGAGI in the germline V gene. Trimming at V came to 5 bases and at J to 7 bases, leaving 6 bases not matched to a gene. The CDR3 region has the DNA TGTGCCAGCAGTCTCGCCGGGACAGGGAATGAGCAGTTCTTC. Protein product: CASSLAGTGNEQFF.

The chain is built from TRBV7-2 and TRBJ2-3, with D unclear. The CDR3 runs to 12 residues. Germline V lookup: CDR1 SGHTA, CDR2 FQGNSA. Trimming left V 1 base short and J 8 bases short, with 7 bases between. In DNA form, the CDR3 reads TGTGCCAGCAGCTTAGGCAGGATTACGCAGTATTTT. Amino acids: CASSLGRITQYF.

This chain connects TRBV27 to TRBJ1-4, with D maybe TRBD1 (5 bases). The V and J ends lost 0 bases and 8 bases respectively, with 13 bases between them. CDR1 and CDR2 (germline): MNHEY, SMNVEV (reference sequence). The CDR3 is 15 residues long. The DNA of the CDR3 is TGTGCCAGCAGTTTATCGTCAGGGAATAAAGAAAAACTGTTTTTT. Protein product: CASSLSSGNKEKLFF.